Listed below are T cell receptor beta chains from one sample, sequenced in a study of T cells in Graves' hyperthyroidism and ophthalmopathy. In TCRdb, the multiplex PCR reads were re-called with MiXCR into one record per CDR3 protein. The top ten clones hold approximately 49% of a sample with 490,000 or so distinct CDR3 sequences, around a fifth of them seen once. The sample consisted of blood. The receptors here all came from a woman in her 70s with Graves' ophthalmopathy. CDR3s include the opening cysteine and the closing phenylalanine or tryptophan. D genes are given only for firm matches. Only some rows state a clone size, as once, few, many or a class for expanded clones.

TRBV2,-,TRBJ2-2,many,TGTGCCAGCAGTATTACAGGGTTTTCGAACACCGGGGAGCTGTTTTTT,CASSITGFSNTGELFF
TRBV12-3/TRBV12-4,-,TRBJ2-6,few,TGTGCCAGCAGTCCTTCGGGGACGGGCTTTTTCGGGGCCAACGTCCTGACTTTC,CASSPSGTGFFGANVLTF
TRBV9,-,TRBJ2-1,-,TGTGCCAGCAGCGTAGCGGTGATGGGGAATGAGCAGTTCTTC,CASSVAVMGNEQFF
TRBV24-1,-,TRBJ2-1,many,TGTGCCACCAGTGATCCCCTCTTTAATGAGCAGTTCTTC,CATSDPLFNEQFF
TRBV3-1,-,TRBJ1-1,few,TGTGCCAGCAGCTCCCGGGGGGGGGGTGAAGCTTTCTTT,CASSSRGGGEAFF
TRBV6-2/TRBV6-3,TRBD1,TRBJ2-1,many,TGTGCCAGCAGCCCCCCGGGACAGGGCTACAATGAGCAGTTCTTC,CASSPPGQGYNEQFF
TRBV12-3/TRBV12-4,-,TRBJ2-2,few,TGTGCCAGCATTCCCGGACAGTTCTACGGGGGCGGGGAGCTGTTTTTT,CASIPGQFYGGGELFF
TRBV19,-,TRBJ2-3,-,TGTGCCGCGTCTAGGACGGGCACAGATACGCAGTATTTT,CAASRTGTDTQYF
TRBV15,TRBD2,TRBJ2-3,-,TGTGCCACCAGCGGGATAGCGGGAGGACGACCGGGGGATACGCAGTATTTT,CATSGIAGGRPGDTQYF
TRBV20-1,-,TRBJ2-1,few,TGCAGTGCTAGCCCGGGAGAGGCCTGGTACAATGAGCAGTTCTTC,CSASPGEAWYNEQFF
TRBV7-9,-,TRBJ1-5,-,TGTGCCAGCAGAGTTGGGGCAGGGCCCCAGCATTTT,CASRVGAGPQHF
TRBV7-3,TRBD1,TRBJ1-1,many,TGTGCCAGCAGCCCAGGGGGCGCGACTGAAGCTTTCTTT,CASSPGGATEAFF
TRBV2,-,TRBJ2-7,many,TGTGCCAGCAGCCTCCAGGACTCCTACGAGCAGTACTTC,CASSLQDSYEQYF
TRBV18,-,TRBJ1-1,few,TGTGCCAGCTCACCACCCGTCAGCCACACTGAAGCTTTCTTT,CASSPPVSHTEAFF
TRBV30,TRBD2,TRBJ2-2,-,TGTGCCTGGAGTGTGGGATTAGCGGGAGGGCCCAACACCGGGGAGCTGTTTTTT,CAWSVGLAGGPNTGELFF
TRBV28,TRBD1,TRBJ2-1,many,TGTGCCAGCAGTTTTCTCGTGGAACAGGGGACCTACAATGAGCAGTTCTTC,CASSFLVEQGTYNEQFF
TRBV11-2,TRBD1,TRBJ2-3,many,TGTGCCAGCAGCTACACCCTGGCCAGGACAGGGTACACAGATACGCAGTATTTT,CASSYTLARTGYTDTQYF
TRBV29-1,-,TRBJ2-1,-,TGCAGGCTGGACAATGAGCGGGTTTACAATGAGCAGTTCTTC,CRLDNERVYNEQFF
TRBV6-1,TRBD1,TRBJ1-3,-,TGTGCCAGCAGTGAAGCTGGGACAGACTCTGGAAACACCATATATTTT,CASSEAGTDSGNTIYF
TRBV7-3,-,TRBJ1-1,few,TGTGCCAGCAGCTTAGGGGTCGGGGGAACTGAAGCTTTCTTT,CASSLGVGGTEAFF
TRBV28,TRBD1,TRBJ2-5,-,TGTGCCAGCAGATTCAGAACAGGGGCCTGGGAAGAGACCCAGTACTTC,CASRFRTGAWEETQYF
TRBV20-1,TRBD2,TRBJ2-1,-,TGCAGTGCTAGGCGCGGGAGCAACGACAATGAGCAGTTCTTC,CSARRGSNDNEQFF
TRBV11-2,-,TRBJ2-3,-,TGTGCCAGCAGCCCGGCGGAGATTACAGATACGCAGTATTTT,CASSPAEITDTQYF
TRBV29-1,TRBD2,TRBJ2-3,few,TGCAGCGTAACGGGACTAGGACGCACAGATACGCAGTATTTT,CSVTGLGRTDTQYF
TRBV27,-,TRBJ1-6,-,TGTGCCAGCAGTTTATCACAGTATAATTCACCCCTCCACTTT,CASSLSQYNSPLHF